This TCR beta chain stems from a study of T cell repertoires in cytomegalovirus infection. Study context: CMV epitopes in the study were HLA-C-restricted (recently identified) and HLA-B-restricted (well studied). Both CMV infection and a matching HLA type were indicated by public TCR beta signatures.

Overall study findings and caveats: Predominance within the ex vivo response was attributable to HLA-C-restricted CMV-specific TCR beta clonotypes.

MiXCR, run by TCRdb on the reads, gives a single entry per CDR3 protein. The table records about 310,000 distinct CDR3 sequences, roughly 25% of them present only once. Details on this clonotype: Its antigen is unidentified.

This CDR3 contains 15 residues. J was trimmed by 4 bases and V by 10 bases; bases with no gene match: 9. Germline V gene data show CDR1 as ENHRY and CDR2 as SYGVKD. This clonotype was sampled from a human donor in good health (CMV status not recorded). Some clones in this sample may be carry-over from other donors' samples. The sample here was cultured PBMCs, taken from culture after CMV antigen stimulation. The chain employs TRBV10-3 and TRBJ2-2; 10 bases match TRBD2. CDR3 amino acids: CASGLAGAATGELFF. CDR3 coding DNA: TGTGCCAGCGGGCTAGCGGGAGCGGCCACCGGGGAGCTGTTTTTT.